The T cell receptor (beta chain) described here comes from a study of blood T cell repertoires in COVID-19. For the study at large: The origin of the acute and convalescent COVID-19 samples was the United States, Italy and Spain. PBMCs, B-cell-depleted T cells, or T cells provided the cDNA or gDNA that made up the material.

In germline, CDR1 is SNHLY, CDR2 FYNNEI. Trimming removed 6 bases from V and 7 bases from J; junction bases left unmatched: 11. CDR3 length equals 15 residues. The authors' processing: By means of reference gene primer amplification, nucleated cell counts were estimated. Clones were sequenced by immunoSEQ multiplex PCR, and TCRdb holds only the in-frame ones, with some missing. Clone size and V and J calls were adopted from that table, with D and trimming inferred from the DNA. The table includes approximately 150,000 clones, under 80% detected once. Sequenced: peripheral blood. The gene calls are TRBV2 and TRBJ2-5; TRBD1 matches 10 bases. The receptor's source is a man aged 60-69 years with acute or convalescent COVID-19. The DNA of the CDR3 is TGTGCCAGCAGCTTAACCGGGACAGGGGCCTTGACCCAGTACTTC. Translating it yields CASSLTGTGALTQYF.